The 24 T cell receptor beta chains reported below all come from one sample, sequenced in a study of human T cells and chemical hapten exposure. Each CDR3 protein gets one entry after TCRdb re-called the RACE reads with MiXCR. The sample includes under 450,000 distinct CDR3 sequences, about 4.4% of them seen just once. Specified time point: patch test 1, 2 weeks after DPC sensitization. Treatment denoted: therapeutic diphenylcyclopropenone sensitization with weekly scalp DPC. This specimen was whole blood, taken in connection with sensitization to the hapten diphenylcyclopropenone (DPC). Every receptor here comes from a woman between 45 and 65 years old with alopecia areata. Some clones in this sample may be carry-over from other donors' samples.

This clonotype has more than one count but fewer than ten. This chain uses TRBV2 with TRBJ2-4, with 11 bases identical to TRBD1. This CDR3 contains 14 residues. Trimming cost V 3 bases and J 8 bases; bases outside gene matches: 3. Germline V gives CDR1 SNHLY, CDR2 FYNNEI. CDR3 in amino acids: CASSEGTGGYIQYF. In DNA, the CDR3 is TGTGCCAGCAGTGAGGGGACAGGGGGGTACATTCAGTACTTC.

At least ten counts were recorded for this clonotype. The DNA for the CDR3 is TGTGCCAGCAGTGACGGGGGGCCGTCGGAGACCCAGTACTTC. Its protein is CASSDGGPSETQYF. This chain connects TRBV27 to TRBJ2-5; D is perhaps TRBD2 (7 bases). Germline values: CDR1 MNHEY, CDR2 SMNVEV (reference sequence). The ends were cut back, 5 bases at V and 5 bases at J, with 15 bases in the middle. The CDR3 spans 14 residues.

This clonotype was counted many times. V usage is TRBV10-3 and J usage is TRBJ2-5, with 10 bases lining up with TRBD2. The ends lost 0 bases at V and 6 bases at J; junction bases unmatched: 10. The germline V gene has CDR1 ENHRY and CDR2 SYGVKD. This CDR3 has 17 amino acids. The CDR3 reads CAISESRASGSSKTQYF. The CDR3 DNA is TGTGCCATCAGTGAGTCGAGAGCTAGCGGGAGCAGCAAGACCCAGTACTTC.

This clonotype was observed many times. This chain joins TRBV20-1 and TRBJ2-5; D remains unclear. This CDR3 contains 12 residues. The V end lost 6 bases, the J end lost 2 bases, and 10 bases lay between the germline ends. Per germline, CDR1 DFQATT and CDR2 SNEGSKA (reference sequence). CDR3 DNA sequence: TGCAGTGCCCACCCCAATCAAGAGACCCAGTACTTC. This encodes CSAHPNQETQYF.

This clonotype was seen many times. The chain uses TRBV4-1 and TRBJ1-2; D not certain. CDR3 length: 14 amino acids. Germline CDR1 reads MGHRA; CDR2 reads YSYEKL. The V gene lost 3 bases and the J gene lost 8 bases, with 16 bases spanning the gap. The CDR3 region has the DNA TGCGCCAGCAGCCAGGAGGGTCTCACCGGCGGCTACACCTTC. Its translation is CASSQEGLTGGYTF.

This clonotype was found many times. The J gene is TRBJ1-1, the V gene TRBV9; the D gene is possibly TRBD1 (6 bases). This CDR3 has 14 residues. Trimming took 2 bases from V and 4 from J, leaving 12 bases between them. The germline V gene encodes CDR1 SGDLS and CDR2 YYNGEE. CDR3 coding DNA: TGTGCCAGCAGCGTTGGGGGCCCAGGCACTGAAGCTTTCTTT. Translating it yields CASSVGGPGTEAFF. Supplemented by reference TRBV9 and TRBJ1-1, the full variable domain reads DSGVTQTPKHLITATGQRVTLRCSPRSGDLSVYWYQQSLDQGLQFLIQYYNGEERAKGNILERFSAQQFPDLHSELNLSSLELGDSALYFCASSVGGPGTEAFFGQGTRLTVV.

The chain links TRBV27 to TRBJ1-2, with D possibly matching TRBD1 (5 bases). V lost 2 bases and J lost 5, with 12 bases in between. This CDR3 contains 14 residues. Germline V gene lookup returns CDR1 MNHEY and CDR2 SMNVEV (reference sequence). The CDR3 here is CASSLGGVDYGYTF. The CDR3 DNA reads as TGTGCCAGCAGTTTAGGGGGGGTTGATTATGGCTACACCTTC.

The chain recombines TRBV18 with TRBJ2-1; no firm D call. The CDR3 has 14 amino acids. V was cut by 1 base and J by 8 bases, with 12 bases left in between. Germline CDR1 reads KGHSH; CDR2 reads LQKENI. CDR3 coding DNA: TGTGCCAGCTCACCACAGGGCAGCCGTCATGAGCAGTTCTTC. As protein: CASSPQGSRHEQFF.

The J gene is TRBJ1-1, the V gene TRBV2, with 7 bases that match TRBD1. The J segment lost 3 bases and the V segment lost 1 base, leaving 14 bases of the junction unmatched. Looked up from germline, CDR1 is SNHLY and CDR2 is FYNNEI. The CDR3 runs 18 residues. The CDR3 region has the DNA TGTGCCAGCAGTGAAGGACTTTTTACAGGGGCCGCCGACACTGAAGCTTTCTTT. Amino acid sequence: CASSEGLFTGAADTEAFF.

A few counts support this clonotype. The V call is TRBV28, the J call TRBJ2-1; 7 bases align to TRBD2. Germline CDR1 MDHEN, CDR2 SYDVKM. V lost 4 bases and J lost 7; bases outside the gene matches: 13. The CDR3 runs 16 residues. The CDR3 protein is CASSWPLGLELNEQFF. For the CDR3, the DNA is TGTGCCAGCAGTTGGCCCCTCGGACTAGAACTAAATGAGCAGTTCTTC. Combining the CDR3 with reference TRBV28 and TRBJ2-1 gives the whole variable domain DVKVTQSSRYLVKRTGEKVFLECVQDMDHENMFWYRQDPGLGLRLIYFSYDVKMKEKGDIPEGYSVSREKKERFSLILESASTNQTSMYLCASSWPLGLELNEQFFGPGTRLTVL.

The V call is TRBV28, the J call TRBJ2-1; D ambiguous. The CDR3 is 13 residues long. The V end was cut by 1 base, the J end by 8 bases, with 9 bases between. Germline CDR1 reads MDHEN; CDR2 reads SYDVKM. The CDR3 nucleotides read TGTGCCAGCAGTTTATCCCCTGGGGATGAGCAGTTCTTC. Residues: CASSLSPGDEQFF.

The CDR3 DNA reads as TGTGCCAGCAGTGCTCCCGGCCCGTGGGCGGATCAGCCCCAGCATTTT. Protein product: CASSAPGPWADQPQHF. The chain couples TRBV28 to TRBJ1-5; D call uncertain. The CDR3 has 16 residues. Looked up from germline, CDR1 is MDHEN and CDR2 is SYDVKM. V lost 5 bases to trimming and J lost 5 bases, with 19 bases between them. Drawing the rest from reference TRBV28 and TRBJ1-5, the complete variable domain is DVKVTQSSRYLVKRTGEKVFLECVQDMDHENMFWYRQDPGLGLRLIYFSYDVKMKEKGDIPEGYSVSREKKERFSLILESASTNQTSMYLCASSAPGPWADQPQHFGDGTRLSIL.

Points on this clonotype: A read error is possible here, since a much larger clone lies one base away. The rearrangement joins TRBV2 to TRBJ2-7; D may be TRBD1 (5 bases). The CDR3 contains 13 residues. CDR1 is SNHLY, CDR2 FYNNEI, per germline. DNA of the CDR3: TGTGTCAGCAGTGAAGCAGGTGGGGCGGAGCAGTACTTC. Residues: CVSSEAGGAEQYF.

The V call is TRBV30, the J call TRBJ2-1; the match to TRBD2 covers 12 bases. Germline loops: CDR1 GTSNPN, CDR2 SVGIG (reference sequence). V shed 8 bases, J shed 9 bases, and the junction held 8 bases outside the gene matches. The CDR3 has 13 residues. CDR3 coding DNA: TGTGCCGCCCGACTAGCGGGAGTTGGTGAGCAGTTCTTC. Protein sequence: CAARLAGVGEQFF.

In this sample, this clonotype turned up a few times. This rearrangement joins TRBV27 to TRBJ2-1; perhaps TRBD1 as D (5 bases). Germline CDR1 MNHEY, CDR2 SMNVEV (reference sequence). The CDR3 covers 11 residues. V lost 6 bases, J lost 7 bases, and 7 bases lay in between. CDR3 sequence (DNA): TGTGCCAGCAGCAAGGGGAATGAGCAGTTCTTC. Protein sequence: CASSKGNEQFF.

A few counts support this clonotype. The gene calls are TRBV2 and TRBJ1-1; 9 positions match TRBD1. V shed 4 bases and J 5 bases; nucleotides not matched to a gene: 5. The CDR3 has 14 amino acids. Germline V gives CDR1 SNHLY, CDR2 FYNNEI. The CDR3 DNA sequence: TGTGCCAGCAGTGTTATACAGGGGGCTACTGAAGCTTTCTTT. Amino acids: CASSVIQGATEAFF.

This clonotype was counted only a few times. The chain couples TRBV6-1 to TRBJ2-1, with D uncertain. The CDR3 loop spans 12 amino acids. Germline V lookup: CDR1 MNHNS, CDR2 SASEGT. Deletions cut 5 bases from V and 6 bases from J, with 8 bases between. CDR3 residues: CASSSPSNEQFF. DNA for the CDR3: TGTGCCAGCAGTTCCCCCAGCAATGAGCAGTTCTTC.

The CDR3 spells CASSLETGGISPLHF. DNA of the CDR3: TGTGCCAGCAGCTTAGAAACAGGGGGCATTTCACCCCTCCACTTT. The chain has TRBV7-2 and TRBJ1-6; TRBD1 matches 9 bases. Germline trimming cut 1 base from V and 9 bases from J; bases unmatched to any gene: 4. CDR1 is SGHTA and CDR2 is FQGNSA in the germline V gene. CDR3 length: 15 residues.

This clonotype was seen only a few times. This chain uses TRBV29-1 with TRBJ1-1; possible D gene TRBD1, 5 bases. This CDR3 spans 11 amino acids. The V and J ends lost 3 bases and 7 bases respectively, with 9 bases between them. Germline values: CDR1 SQVTM, CDR2 ANQGSEA. CDR3 protein: CSVDRDDEAFF. The CDR3 nucleotides read TGCAGCGTTGATAGGGACGATGAAGCTTTCTTT.

Ten or more counts support this clonotype. J is TRBJ2-1 and V is TRBV20-1; maybe TRBD2 (6 bases). The CDR3 is 11 amino acids. The germline gives CDR1 DFQATT, CDR2 SNEGSKA (reference sequence). Deletions cut 5 bases from V and 10 bases from J, with 12 bases between. The CDR3 here is CSAAMGLEQFF. CDR3 DNA sequence: TGCAGTGCTGCCATGGGACTCGAGCAGTTCTTC.

The CDR3 DNA is TGCGCCAGCAGCCAAGGGGGCGGGCCTTACAATGAGCAGTTCTTC. It translates to CASSQGGGPYNEQFF. The rearrangement uses TRBV4-3 and TRBJ2-1; the D call may be TRBD1 or TRBD2 (5 bases each). V lost 1 base and J 4 bases, leaving 11 bases between the germline ends. This CDR3 region has 15 residues. Germline V lookup: CDR1 LGHNA, CDR2 YSLEER.

This clonotype was observed at least ten times. The chain carries TRBV10-3 and TRBJ2-3, with D possibly TRBD2 on 5 matching bases. Germline CDR1 ENHRY, CDR2 SYGVKD. This CDR3 spans 14 amino acids. The ends were cut back, 4 bases at V and 4 bases at J, with 12 bases in the middle. For the CDR3, the DNA is TGTGCCATCAGTGTTCGGGGAATCGCAGATACGCAGTATTTT. Amino acid sequence: CAISVRGIADTQYF.

This clonotype was detected only a few times. The chain joins TRBV6-2 or TRBV6-3 to TRBJ2-5; no firm D call. The CDR3 has 14 residues. Germline V gene lookup returns CDR1 MNHEY and CDR2 SVGEGT. Trimming took 7 bases from V and 0 from J, leaving 12 bases between them. The CDR3 is CASTKDGYQETQYF. The CDR3 nucleotides are TGTGCCAGCACCAAGGACGGTTACCAAGAGACCCAGTACTTC.

The gene calls are TRBV3-1 and TRBJ1-1; 7 nucleotides line up with TRBD1. Unmatched junction bases numbered 12, after V lost 1 base and J lost 4 bases. Germline lookup yields CDR1 LGHDT and CDR2 YNNKEL (reference sequence). This CDR3 spans 17 amino acids. CDR3 DNA: TGTGCCAGCAGCCAAGCCGGTGTAGGGGGCGCGGGCACTGAAGCTTTCTTT. Translation: CASSQAGVGGAGTEAFF.